Described below is a single T cell receptor (beta chain) sequence and its context. The sample originates from a study of blood T cell repertoires in COVID-19. Study as a whole: In each case, the material was cDNA or gDNA derived from T cells, B-cell-depleted T cells, or PBMCs.

The CDR3 has 14 residues. Trimming shortened V by 0 bases and J by 5 bases, and 8 bases separated the two germline ends. The germline gives CDR1 SGHDT, CDR2 YYEEEE. In the source study's methods: Using reference gene primer amplification, nucleated cell counts were estimated. Sequencing used immunoSEQ multiplex PCR; TCRdb keeps in-frame clones, though not all of them. D and trimming were read from the DNA, whereas the V and J calls and clone size are those reported in that table. In the table there are some 110,000 clones, about 89% of which are singletons. The sample consisted of peripheral blood. The J gene is TRBJ1-4, the V gene TRBV5-6; perhaps TRBD1 as D (5 bases). The receptor comes from a man aged 35 to 55 with acute or convalescent COVID-19. The CDR3 DNA is TGTGCCAGCAGCTTGGCTGGGGCCAATGAAAAACTGTTTTTT. Its translation: CASSLAGANEKLFF.